A selection of T cell receptor beta chains follows, all from one sample in a study of early T cells in non-severe SARS-CoV-2 infection. MiXCR was run by TCRdb on the 5' RACE reads, yielding one entry per CDR3 protein. The sample has 65,000 to 90,000 distinct CDR3 sequences; about 12% are singletons. Sequenced material: whole blood. These receptors came from an adult who was a healthcare worker with PCR-confirmed SARS-CoV-2 infection or an uninfected control (not recorded which). CDR3s leave out the opening cysteine and the closing phenylalanine or tryptophan.

TRBV9	ASSVGRGAGDSTGELF
TRBV6-6	ASNPSRTGGNSPLH
TRBV2	ASSEALQAVQY
TRBV12-5	ASGLVAGTYNEQF
TRBV5-1	ASSGGVRTDTQY
TRBV12-3/TRBV12-4	ASSLVMGTEAF
TRBV10-3	AISPTGTNSEAF
TRBV6-2/TRBV6-3	ASSYDGGVNQPQH
TRBV5-1	ASSTGTVLLAKNIQY
TRBV18	ASSPRREDGYT
TRBV6-2/TRBV6-3	ASSYGVRSGRLPEQF
TRBV6-6	ASSFGTGAGTEAF
TRBV7-2	ASSLLAGGTEAF
TRBV7-3	ASSLNNAGGYNEQF
TRBV7-9	ASSSGQGGTDTQY
TRBV6-2/TRBV6-3	ASSYVGTYEQY
TRBV19	ASSIGPHSGRGPLNEQF
TRBV3-1	ASTKGGGWETQY
TRBV5-1	ASRLGVGETQY
TRBV18	ASSPEGASSYEQY
TRBV7-2	ASRGTGASRNQPQH
TRBV29-1	SVGGAQGRVETQY
TRBV29-1	SASGRPTTDTQY
TRBV5-4	ASSRPGSTGMNTEAF
TRBV19	ASSIGGDITDTQY
TRBV7-2	ASSSVTGMEAF
TRBV3-1	ASTSGGGQYNSPLH
TRBV5-1	ASSLAYEQF
TRBV6-5	ASSTGLAGSTDTQY
TRBV27	ASSPHGLHEKLF
TRBV6-4	ATGRRAHEQY
TRBV9	ASSGLAGVSSTDTQY
TRBV5-4	ASSLSGGYNEQF
TRBV6-2/TRBV6-3	ASSYSLGAYEQY
TRBV6-6	ASRGRTGGKEETQY
TRBV19	ASTVTGELF
TRBV3-1	ASSQGWRVGTDTQY
TRBV4-3	ASSRKTGDTQY
TRBV14	ASSQSPSGRDTQY
TRBV7-9	ASSFTQGGGYT
TRBV5-1	ASRAGQGADEQY
TRBV5-1	ASSLGGTGGYEQY
TRBV5-4	ASSSRTGAGNTIY
TRBV7-2	ASSPGGWSGETQY
TRBV19	ATNRGAGITDTQY
TRBV29-1	SVRREPTDTQY
TRBV11-2	ASSSGLPVNEQF
TRBV11-2	ASSLDTHYGYT
TRBV7-9	ASSLGGTGSSYEQY
TRBV11-2	ASSPIQGEGNEQF
TRBV5-1	ASSLAIGANTEAF
TRBV12-3/TRBV12-4	ASSIRRTSGAMGNEQF
TRBV6-5	ASSYSTGTYGYT
TRBV5-1	ASSSLAGQGDNEQF
TRBV6-2/TRBV6-3	ASQTSGRALDTQY
TRBV29-1	SVKLPNEQF
TRBV27	ASSPSGDYNEQF
TRBV29-1	SVEGWVTEAF
TRBV20-1	SARDHLGAGPSSEQY